The 24 T cell receptor beta chains presented below share a single source sample, sequenced in a study of human CD8 memory T cell subsets. UMI-labeled 5' RACE generated the TCR beta libraries. From the 5' RACE reads, TCRdb lists one entry per CDR3 protein and no DNA. This sample's table reports around 9,800 distinct CDR3 sequences. Sequenced material: CD8+ T cells from PBMCs. The receptors originated from a human donor in good health.

V is TRBV15 and J is TRBJ2-1; TCRdb designates TRBD2, a call that cannot be tested without DNA. The CDR3 covers 16 residues. The germline CDR1 and CDR2 sequences are LNHNV and YYDKDF (reference sequence). The CDR3: CATSGSGLAGNNEQFF.

The J gene is TRBJ2-1, the V gene TRBV14; TCRdb's D call, TRBD2, is unchecked because there is no DNA. Germline V gives CDR1 SGHDN, CDR2 FVKESK. The CDR3 is 13 residues long. CDR3 region: CASSQVLVSEQFF.

This chain joins TRBV12-3 or TRBV12-4 and TRBJ2-7; TCRdb's D call, TRBD1, is unchecked because there is no DNA. This CDR3 contains 14 residues. This CDR3 is CASSRARGQEEQYF.

V and J are TRBV27 and TRBJ2-7; checking the TCRdb D call of TRBD1 is not possible without DNA. Germline V lookup: CDR1 MNHEY, CDR2 SMNVEV (reference sequence). The CDR3 contains 15 residues. The CDR3 loop reads CASSLAGGSLYEQYF.

The V call is TRBV29-1, the J call TRBJ1-1; the D call of TRBD1 rests on TCRdb alone, since no DNA is present to check it. The CDR3 is 15 amino acids. Germline CDR1 reads SQVTM; CDR2 reads ANQGSEA. This chain's CDR3 is CSVDLYRDGNTEAFF. Looking up the rest from reference TRBV29-1 and TRBJ1-1 gives the full variable domain: SAVISQKPSRDICQRGTSLTIQCQVDSQVTMMFWYRQQPGQSLTLIATANQGSEATYESGFVIDKFPISRPNLTFSTLTVSNMSPEDSSIYLCSVDLYRDGNTEAFFGQGTRLTVV.

This chain uses TRBV20-1 with TRBJ1-4; TCRdb designates TRBD1, a call that cannot be tested without DNA. The CDR3 runs 12 residues. CDR1 DFQATT and CDR2 SNEGSKA come from the germline V gene (reference sequence). The CDR3 here is CSAIGDGEKLFF.

The chain's CDR3 is CASSPADRGEQFF. The chain has TRBV7-9 and TRBJ2-1. Germline CDR1 and CDR2: SEHNR and FQNEAQ (reference sequence). This CDR3 contains 13 residues.

The genes are TRBV4-2 and TRBJ2-5; the TCRdb D gene call, TRBD2, has no DNA to confirm it. Germline V gene sequence: CDR1 LGHNA, CDR2 YNFKEQ. The CDR3 is 14 residues long. This CDR3 is CASSQDSGRETQYF.

J is TRBJ1-1 and V is TRBV28; lacking DNA, the TRBD1 call made by TCRdb goes unchecked. The germline V gene encodes CDR1 MDHEN and CDR2 SYDVKM. This CDR3 is built from 16 residues. CDR3 region: CASSDPVEVMNTEAFF.

The chain joins TRBV6-5 to TRBJ2-3; absent DNA, TCRdb's TRBD1 call cannot be checked. CDR1 is MNHEY, CDR2 SVGAGI, per germline. The CDR3 has 15 amino acids. CDR3 sequence reads: CASSFWDRGTDTQYF.

Judged by frequency, this clonotype is medium-sized. The rearrangement joins TRBV24-1 to TRBJ1-2. Germline V gene sequence: CDR1 KGHDR, CDR2 SFDVKD. CDR3 length: 14 amino acids. This CDR3 is CATSDGFVGRGYTF.

Frequency places this clonotype as medium-sized. The chain joins TRBV13 to TRBJ2-3; TCRdb's assignment of TRBD1 cannot be checked, as there is no DNA. Per the germline V gene, CDR1 is PRHDT and CDR2 is FYEKMQ (reference sequence). CDR3 length: 13 residues. The CDR3 protein is CASSPPEVDTQYF.

By frequency, this clonotype is medium-sized. The V and J genes are TRBV7-2 and TRBJ2-1; there is no DNA to check the TCRdb D call of TRBD1. CDR1 is SGHTA and CDR2 is FQGNSA in the germline V gene. CDR3 length: 15 residues. This chain's CDR3 is CASSSELSGFYEQFF.

V gene TRBV10-3 combines with J gene TRBJ2-1; TCRdb's D call, TRBD1, is unchecked because there is no DNA. Germline V gives CDR1 ENHRY, CDR2 SYGVKD. The CDR3 has 14 amino acids. CDR3 protein: CAISPGTGDNEQFF.

The chain joins TRBV7-2 to TRBJ2-1. The germline V gene has CDR1 SGHTA and CDR2 FQGNSA. The CDR3 totals 11 residues. The CDR3 here is CASTVGWEQFF.

This clonotype counts as medium-sized by frequency. This chain uses TRBV7-9 with TRBJ2-1; TCRdb's D call of TRBD2 is untestable without DNA. This CDR3 region has 11 residues. Germline V gene data show CDR1 as SEHNR and CDR2 as FQNEAQ (reference sequence). CDR3 sequence reads: CASSLGDSRFF.

The chain recombines TRBV6-5 with TRBJ1-5; absent DNA, TCRdb's TRBD1 call cannot be checked. This CDR3 spans 14 amino acids. Germline loops: CDR1 MNHEY, CDR2 SVGAGI. CDR3 sequence: CAFSRPGGNQPQHF.

The genes are TRBV5-1 and TRBJ2-1. The CDR3 runs 15 residues. In germline, CDR1 is SGHRS, CDR2 YFSETQ. The CDR3 reads CASSLVQGSYNEQFF. Full variable domain (rest looked up from reference TRBV5-1 and TRBJ2-1): KAGVTQTPRYLIKTRGQQVTLSCSPISGHRSVSWYQQTPGQGLQFLFEYFSETQRNKGNFPGRFSGRQFSNSRSEMNVSTLELGDSALYLCASSLVQGSYNEQFFGPGTRLTVL.

The chain has TRBV9 and TRBJ2-1; with no DNA, the TCRdb D assignment of TRBD1 cannot be verified. This CDR3 spans 15 amino acids. The germline V gene encodes CDR1 SGDLS and CDR2 YYNGEE. The CDR3: CASSPGGYGYNEQFF.

Frequency places this clonotype as medium-sized. V gene TRBV15 combines with J gene TRBJ2-1. The CDR3 runs 15 residues. Looked up from germline, CDR1 is LNHNV and CDR2 is YYDKDF (reference sequence). The CDR3 reads CATSREGGSYNEQFF.

J is TRBJ2-3 and V is TRBV11-3. Germline CDR1 reads SGHNT; CDR2 reads YENEEA. There are 15 residues in the CDR3. CDR3 residues: CASSLTSFSTDTQYF.

This CDR3 reads CASISGMGPDTQYF. V gene TRBV10-2 combines with J gene TRBJ2-3; absent DNA, TCRdb's TRBD1 call cannot be checked. The CDR3 totals 14 residues. Germline assignment: CDR1 WSHSY and CDR2 SAAADI.

The V gene is TRBV24-1, the J gene TRBJ2-3; TCRdb returns TRBD1, unconfirmable since there is no DNA. The germline gives CDR1 KGHDR, CDR2 SFDVKD. The length of the CDR3 is 15 residues. CDR3: CATSAWTASTDTQYF.

V usage is TRBV4-1 and J usage is TRBJ2-7; the D call of TRBD1 rests on TCRdb alone, since no DNA is present to check it. The CDR3 sequence is 14 residues long. The germline V gene has CDR1 MGHRA and CDR2 YSYEKL. The CDR3 here is CASSFRDRTYEQYF.